A single sample is the source of the 18 T cell receptor beta chains below, sequenced in a study of T cells in Graves' hyperthyroidism and ophthalmopathy. RNA transcripts gave rise to amplified TCR beta CDR3 regions. TCR CDR3 regions were first amplified by RT-PCR with HTBI primers. MiXCR was run by TCRdb on the multiplex PCR reads, yielding one entry per CDR3 protein. The data contain about 260,000 distinct CDR3 sequences, 20% to 25% of them singletons. Source material: blood. Receptors were obtained from a man aged 25 to 40 with Graves' ophthalmopathy.

This clonotype appeared once. This chain uses TRBV18 with TRBJ2-3; D gene unclear. The germline gives CDR1 KGHSH, CDR2 LQKENI. V shed 5 bases and J shed 1 base, with 10 bases lying between them. The CDR3 is 14 residues long. The CDR3 spells CASSAISGTDTQYF. The CDR3 DNA follows: TGTGCCAGCTCAGCGATATCAGGCACAGATACGCAGTATTTT.

The chain uses TRBV12-3 or TRBV12-4 and TRBJ2-6, with TRBD1 as a possible D gene (6 bases). V was clipped by 5 bases and J by 2 bases, with 22 bases between them. This CDR3 is 19 amino acids long. The CDR3 sequence is CASSPEQGYTVAGANVLTF. Written as DNA, the CDR3 is TGTGCCAGCAGTCCGGAACAGGGCTACACTGTTGCTGGGGCCAACGTCCTGACTTTC.

The chain recombines TRBV27 with TRBJ2-1; TRBD2 is a possible D gene (6 bases). The CDR3 is 15 residues long. Trimming removed 3 bases at V and 6 bases at J, with 15 bases between. Germline values: CDR1 MNHEY, CDR2 SMNVEV (reference sequence). CDR3 sequence: CASSFFGSVPNEQFF. The DNA of the CDR3 is TGTGCCAGCAGTTTCTTCGGGAGCGTTCCCAATGAGCAGTTCTTC.

This clonotype was counted ten times or more. The rearrangement uses TRBV2 and TRBJ1-1; 7 nucleotides agree with TRBD1. This CDR3 comprises 14 residues. Germline-derived CDR1 and CDR2 are SNHLY and FYNNEI. V was pared by 4 bases and J by 2 bases, with 4 bases of the junction left unmatched. The CDR3 reads CASSGGQRNTEAFF. Written as DNA, the CDR3 is TGTGCCAGCAGTGGGGGACAGCGCAACACTGAAGCTTTCTTT.

The V gene is TRBV19, the J gene TRBJ2-7; 9 bases are shared with TRBD2. J lost 0 bases, V lost 7 bases, and 22 bases had no gene match. Germline values: CDR1 LNHDA, CDR2 SQIVND (reference sequence). CDR3 length: 20 amino acids. CDR3 nucleotide sequence: TGTGCCAGTACCACCATAGACAGGGTCAGGAAGGGACTAGCCTCCTACGAGCAGTACTTC. This encodes CASTTIDRVRKGLASYEQYF.

This clonotype was counted at least ten times. The rearrangement links TRBV10-3 to TRBJ2-7; 10 positions agree with TRBD1. The V segment lost 10 bases and the J segment 5 bases; nucleotides outside the gene matches: 8. Germline assignment: CDR1 ENHRY and CDR2 SYGVKD. This CDR3 region has 13 residues. In DNA, the CDR3 is TGTGCCACCCTGGGACAGGGGTCCGACGAGCAGTACTTC. Protein: CATLGQGSDEQYF.

V gene TRBV20-1 combines with J gene TRBJ1-5, with 9 bases matching TRBD1. CDR3 length equals 16 residues. The junction had 6 bases not matched to a gene; V was cut back by 3 bases and J by 0 bases. Germline V gene data show CDR1 as DFQATT and CDR2 as SNEGSKA (reference sequence). The CDR3 reads CSARGTGTYSNQPQHF. CDR3 bases: TGCAGTGCTAGGGGGACAGGGACATATAGCAATCAGCCCCAGCATTTT.

The J gene is TRBJ2-2, the V gene TRBV7-2; D not resolved. The CDR3 extends over 17 amino acids. Germline V lookup: CDR1 SGHTA, CDR2 FQGNSA. The V end was cut by 1 base, the J end by 0 bases, with 12 bases between. Here the CDR3 reads CASSLVFLDANTGELFF. As DNA, the CDR3 is TGTGCCAGCAGCTTAGTATTCCTCGACGCGAACACCGGGGAGCTGTTTTTT.

This clonotype was found many times. The V gene is TRBV12-3 or TRBV12-4, the J gene TRBJ2-4; D may be TRBD1 or TRBD2 (7 bases each). The V and J ends lost 3 bases and 9 bases respectively, with 18 bases between them. There are 15 residues in the CDR3. CDR3 DNA: TGTGCCAGCAGTTTTGGCCAGGGGGGGATCGGCATTCAGTACTTC. Translating it yields CASSFGQGGIGIQYF.

The chain carries TRBV28 and TRBJ1-4; 7 bases align to TRBD1. The V gene end was trimmed by 4 bases and the J gene end by 0 bases; junction bases not matched to a gene: 11. The CDR3 consists of 18 residues. Germline V lookup: CDR1 MDHEN, CDR2 SYDVKM. CDR3 in amino acids: CASSWKQGSNPTNEKLFF. CDR3 bases: TGTGCCAGCAGTTGGAAACAGGGGTCCAACCCAACTAATGAAAAACTGTTTTTT.

In its sample, this clonotype was seen a few times. The rearrangement uses TRBV28 and TRBJ1-6; no clear D. This CDR3 comprises 11 residues. Trimming stripped 2 bases from V and 9 bases from J, with 2 bases between. CDR1 MDHEN and CDR2 SYDVKM come from the germline V gene. The CDR3 DNA is TGTGCCAGCAGTTTAGCTTCACCCCTCCACTTT. It translates to CASSLASPLHF.

This clonotype has at least ten counts. The rearrangement links TRBV7-9 to TRBJ2-1; no clear D. Germline V gene lookup returns CDR1 SEHNR and CDR2 FQNEAQ (reference sequence). Trimming stripped 4 bases from V and 7 bases from J, with 8 bases between. The CDR3 extends over 12 amino acids. This CDR3 reads CASSSLGNEQFF. CDR3 nucleotide sequence: TGTGCCAGCAGCTCCCTAGGGAATGAGCAGTTCTTC.

V and J are TRBV5-1 and TRBJ2-1, with 7 bases aligning to TRBD1. Losses at the gene ends were 1 base for V and 8 bases for J; bases not matched to a gene: 3. CDR3 length: 13 amino acids. CDR1 is SGHRS and CDR2 is YFSETQ in the germline V gene. CDR3 sequence (DNA): TGCGCCAGCAGCTTGAGGGGGCCTGATGAGCAGTTCTTC. Translation gives CASSLRGPDEQFF. Together with reference TRBV5-1 and TRBJ2-1, the CDR3 gives the full variable domain: KAGVTQTPRYLIKTRGQQVTLSCSPISGHRSVSWYQQTPGQGLQFLFEYFSETQRNKGNFPGRFSGRQFSNSRSEMNVSTLELGDSALYLCASSLRGPDEQFFGPGTRLTVL.

Ten or more counts support this clonotype. CDR3 nucleotide sequence: TGTGCCAGCAGCCAACGACCGTTTGCGGGAACAATGGATACGCAGTATTTT. It specifies CASSQRPFAGTMDTQYF. V gene TRBV3-1 combines with J gene TRBJ2-3, with a weak D call TRBD2 (6 bases). Germline values: CDR1 LGHDT, CDR2 YNNKEL (reference sequence). V gave up 2 bases and J gave up 6 bases, with 21 bases separating them. The CDR3 consists of 17 residues.

CDR3 DNA sequence: TGTGCCAGTAGTGTACAGGGGGGGAGCACTGAAGCTTTCTTT. It translates to CASSVQGGSTEAFF. This rearrangement joins TRBV19 to TRBJ1-1, with TRBD1 identical over 8 bases. After removal of 5 bases from V and 4 bases from J, the junction contained 6 bases not matched to a gene. This CDR3 spans 14 amino acids. The germline V gene encodes CDR1 LNHDA and CDR2 SQIVND (reference sequence).

In its sample, this clonotype was seen a few times. The chain employs TRBV7-8 and TRBJ2-7; D is possibly TRBD2 (5 bases). The V and J ends lost 1 base and 2 bases respectively, with 12 bases between them. This CDR3 is 15 amino acids long. In germline, CDR1 is SGHVS, CDR2 FQNEAQ. The CDR3 DNA is TGTGCCAGCAGCTTAGATGTGGGAGAGACCTACGAGCAGTACTTC. Residues: CASSLDVGETYEQYF.

This clonotype has ten or more counts. The V call is TRBV11-2, the J call TRBJ2-7, with D tentatively TRBD1 (5 bases). Between the trimmed V and J ends, which lost 3 bases and 9 bases, there was a span of 18 bases. There are 14 residues in the CDR3. Germline lookup yields CDR1 SGHAT and CDR2 FQNNGV. DNA for the CDR3: TGTGCCAGCAGCTTGGGGCCCTTTATGGGATCGCAGTACTTC. Translating gives CASSLGPFMGSQYF.

This clonotype was detected a few times. The chain couples TRBV9 to TRBJ2-1; D is unresolved. Deletions cut 1 base from V and 6 bases from J, with 8 bases between. Germline V gene data show CDR1 as SGDLS and CDR2 as YYNGEE. The CDR3 loop spans 13 amino acids. This CDR3 is CASSVPLGNEQFF. The CDR3 DNA reads as TGTGCCAGCAGCGTACCTCTAGGCAATGAGCAGTTCTTC.